Each of the 19 T cell receptor beta chains below was sequenced from the same sample in a study of blood T cell repertoires in COVID-19. Method: immunoSEQ multiplex PCR; TCRdb's copy keeps in-frame clones and lacks some. The data show 150,000 to 200,000 clones, around 90% seen once. Sequenced input: PBMCs or T cells enriched from blood (not recorded which). The origin of the receptors is a woman between 18 and 29 years old who had recovered from COVID-19.

The rearrangement links TRBV5-1 to TRBJ2-2; tentative D call: TRBD2 (5 bases). Germline CDR1 reads SGHRS; CDR2 reads YFSETQ. The CDR3 spans 17 residues. Trimming removed 0 bases at V and 2 bases at J, with 14 bases between. The DNA for the CDR3 is TGCGCCAGCAGCTTGGGTAGAGGGCGAGGAAACACCGGGGAGCTGTTTTTT. The encoded protein is CASSLGRGRGNTGELFF.

The rearrangement links TRBV12-2 to TRBJ2-7; the D segment call TRBD2 is taken from the table without a DNA check. TRBV12-2 is deemed a pseudogene. There are 16 residues in the CDR3. CDR3 coding DNA: TGTGCAAGTCGCCTAAGGGGGGCGGGAGAAGGGTACGAGCAGTACTTC. Encoded protein: CASRLRGAGEGYEQYF.

The chain has TRBV27 and TRBJ1-2, with D possibly matching TRBD1 (6 bases). Trimming took 7 bases from V and 8 from J, leaving 23 bases between them. The length of the CDR3 is 15 residues. Germline values: CDR1 MNHEY, CDR2 SMNVEV (reference sequence). CDR3 in DNA: TGTGCCAGCACCTACAAGGGGGGGACCGTAGGCGGCTACACCTTC. It specifies CASTYKGGTVGGYTF.

This chain joins TRBV12-3 or TRBV12-4 and TRBJ1-2, with D perhaps TRBD1 (5 bases). The CDR3 covers 13 residues. Trimming removed 3 bases at V and 8 bases at J, with 13 bases between. CDR3 sequence: CASSFGQGMGYTF. In DNA form, the CDR3 reads TGTGCCAGCAGTTTTGGTCAGGGCATGGGCTACACCTTC.

This chain uses TRBV4-1 with TRBJ1-1; unclear D gene. Germline CDR1 MGHRA, CDR2 YSYEKL. The CDR3 sequence is 13 residues long. V gave up 4 bases and J gave up 3 bases, with 9 bases separating them. In nucleotides, the CDR3 is TGCGCCAGCAGCCCCCTCCCGGACACTGAAGCTTTCTTT. Its translation: CASSPLPDTEAFF.

The chain carries TRBV9 and TRBJ2-2; TRBD2 matches 7 bases. The germline CDR1 and CDR2 sequences are SGDLS and YYNGEE. Losses at the gene ends were 6 bases for V and 2 bases for J; bases not matched to a gene: 10. This CDR3 region has 16 residues. The CDR3 coding sequence is TGTGCCAGCAACAATCAGGGAGGGGTAAACACCGGGGAGCTGTTTTTT. Protein sequence: CASNNQGGVNTGELFF.

J is TRBJ2-1 and V is TRBV5-1, with a weak D call TRBD2 (7 bases). V was shortened by 4 bases and J by 2 bases, with 13 bases between the two germline ends. The CDR3 sequence is 15 residues long. CDR1 is SGHRS and CDR2 is YFSETQ in the germline V gene. The chain's CDR3 is CASSVGGGTYNEQFF. In DNA form, the CDR3 reads TGCGCCAGCAGCGTTGGCGGGGGCACCTACAATGAGCAGTTCTTC.

This chain joins TRBV14 and TRBJ2-3, with 7 bases matching TRBD2. Germline assignment: CDR1 SGHDN and CDR2 FVKESK. V shed 0 bases and J 2 bases; nucleotides not matched to a gene: 20. This CDR3 has 21 residues. In DNA, the CDR3 is TGTGCCAGCAGCCAAGATACCCGGCCTGACGGCGGGGGTCGGCTCACAGATACGCAGTATTTT. Its translation is CASSQDTRPDGGGRLTDTQYF.

The chain links TRBV5-1 to TRBJ2-5; 7 bases map to TRBD1. Germline values: CDR1 SGHRS, CDR2 YFSETQ. The CDR3 spans 15 residues. V was clipped by 3 bases and J by 0 bases; unmatched bases: 5. CDR3 coding DNA: TGCGCCAGCAGCTACGCCGGACAGGACCAAGAGACCCAGTACTTC. Translation: CASSYAGQDQETQYF.

The rearrangement uses TRBV27 and TRBJ1-1; no clear D gene. V shed 3 bases and J shed 4 bases, with 18 bases lying between them. The CDR3 consists of 16 residues. Germline CDR1 MNHEY, CDR2 SMNVEV (reference sequence). This CDR3 is CASSFAGWQYSTEAFF. The CDR3 DNA sequence: TGTGCCAGCAGTTTTGCAGGTTGGCAGTACTCCACTGAAGCTTTCTTT.

The chain carries TRBV5-4 and TRBJ2-7; D is ambiguous. V was clipped by 6 bases and J by 3 bases, with 16 bases between them. Per the germline V gene, CDR1 is SGHNT and CDR2 is YYREEE (reference sequence). This CDR3 has 14 amino acids. The CDR3 coding sequence is TGTGCCAGCACCCTTGAGGTAAACAACTACGAGCAGTACTTC. This translates into CASTLEVNNYEQYF.

The rearrangement joins TRBV7-9 to TRBJ1-1; D is possibly TRBD1 (6 bases). The CDR3 is 15 residues long. Trimming cost V 4 bases and J 1 base, with 13 bases left between them. CDR1 and CDR2 (germline): SEHNR, FQNEAQ (reference sequence). The CDR3 DNA follows: TGTGCCAGCAGCTGGGACACGCCGCCGAACACTGAAGCTTTCTTT. Amino acid sequence: CASSWDTPPNTEAFF.

J is TRBJ1-1 and V is TRBV19, with D perhaps TRBD1 (5 bases). CDR3 length: 14 residues. V was shortened by 6 bases and J by 4 bases, with 15 bases between the two germline ends. Germline CDR1 reads LNHDA; CDR2 reads SQIVND (reference sequence). This CDR3 reads CASRSNGGTTEAFF. The CDR3 bases are TGTGCCAGTAGGAGCAACGGGGGGACCACTGAAGCTTTCTTT.

J is TRBJ2-7 and V is TRBV4-2; TRBD2 aligns across 15 bases. The CDR3 has 18 amino acids. V shed 3 bases and J 6 bases; nucleotides not matched to a gene: 12. CDR1 is LGHNA and CDR2 is YNFKEQ in the germline V gene. Here the CDR3 DNA reads TGTGCCAGCAGCCAGGAGGGACTAGCGGGAGGTCACTTTTGCGAGCAGTACTTC. It codes for CASSQEGLAGGHFCEQYF.

This sequence joins TRBV6-5 and TRBJ1-4, with a weak D call TRBD1 (5 bases). Germline lookup yields CDR1 MNHEY and CDR2 SVGAGI. The germline V and J ends were trimmed by 6 bases and 6 bases, with 11 bases remaining between them. CDR3 size: 13 residues. CDR3 nucleotide sequence: TGTGCCAGCAGGGCAGACAGTTATGAAAAACTGTTTTTT. This translates into CASRADSYEKLFF.

The chain employs TRBV5-1 and TRBJ2-7; D is uncertain. Germline assignment: CDR1 SGHRS and CDR2 YFSETQ. The CDR3 has 14 amino acids. The V and J ends lost 0 bases and 5 bases respectively, with 12 bases between them. CDR3 sequence: CASSLGSVAHEQYF. The CDR3 DNA is TGCGCCAGCAGCTTGGGGTCGGTAGCCCACGAGCAGTACTTC.

This clone was counted once. J is TRBJ1-1 and V is TRBV21-1; the D call in the table, TRBD1, was not verified against the DNA. TRBV21-1 is deemed a pseudogene. This CDR3 spans 13 amino acids. The CDR3 nucleotides read TGTGCCAGATCCACAGGGCGCGGCACTGAAGCTTTCTTT. Translating it yields CARSTGRGTEAFF.

The chain combines TRBV27 with TRBJ2-7, with 7 bases fitting TRBD1. V was pared by 7 bases and J by 3 bases, with 6 bases of the junction left unmatched. Germline-derived CDR1 and CDR2 are MNHEY and SMNVEV (reference sequence). CDR3 length equals 13 residues. The CDR3 nucleotides are TGTGCCAGCAACGGACGACAGGGCTACGAGCAGTACTTC. The encoded protein is CASNGRQGYEQYF.

The rearrangement joins TRBV13 to TRBJ2-3; maybe TRBD2 (5 bases). The V end was cut by 4 bases, the J end by 4 bases, with 9 bases between. The germline gives CDR1 PRHDT, CDR2 FYEKMQ (reference sequence). This CDR3 has 13 amino acids. The DNA for the CDR3 is TGTGCCAGCAGCTGGGGAGCGCCAGATACGCAGTATTTT. It codes for CASSWGAPDTQYF. The full variable domain, rest sourced from reference TRBV13 and TRBJ2-3, is AAGVIQSPRHLIKEKRETATLKCYPIPRHDTVYWYQQGPGQDPQFLISFYEKMQSDKGSIPDRFSAQQFSDYHSELNMSSLELGDSALYFCASSWGAPDTQYFGPGTRLTVL.